These T cell receptor beta chains were read from a single sample in a study of blood T cell repertoires in COVID-19. The data were produced by immunoSEQ multiplex PCR, yet TCRdb's version contains in-frame clones alone and is incomplete. Of 200,000 to 250,000 clones detected, approximately 78% appear once; the ten largest clones hold under 8.5%. The source material was peripheral blood. The origin of the receptors is a woman over 75 with COVID-19, enrolled during active disease. CDR3s include the opening cysteine and the closing phenylalanine or tryptophan. The D gene is left open where the match is weak. The size of a clone is reported for some rows only, either as once, few or many, or as a class for expanded clones.

cdr3_nt cdr3_aa v_call d_call clone_size j_call
TGCGCCAGCAGCTTGACTAGCCTCAATGAGCAGTTCTTC CASSLTSLNEQFF TRBV5-1 NA few TRBJ2-1
TGTGCCAGCAGCCCCAAAGGAGGCGTAGCTAACTATGGCTACACCTTC CASSPKGGVANYGYTF TRBV7-2 NA once TRBJ1-2
TGCGCCAGCAGCTTGGCCTCCGGGGATCAGCCCCAGCATTTT CASSLASGDQPQHF TRBV5-1 NA NA TRBJ1-5
TGTGCCAGTAGTCCCCCGGACAGGGGGCTCACTGAAGCTTTCTTT CASSPPDRGLTEAFF TRBV19 TRBD1 NA TRBJ1-1
TGTGCCAGCATTCGGACCCTGGGGGGAACTGAAGCTTTCTTT CASIRTLGGTEAFF TRBV5-5 NA NA TRBJ1-1
TGTGCCAGCAGCTTGGGCCTAGCTGGCGAGCAGTACTTC CASSLGLAGEQYF TRBV5-4 NA NA TRBJ2-7
TGTGCCAGCAGTTTTCGGCGGGGTTCCACTGAAGCTTTCTTT CASSFRRGSTEAFF TRBV27 NA NA TRBJ1-1
TGCGCCAGCAGCCCAACCTCAGGGGGCAATCAGCCCCAGCATTTT CASSPTSGGNQPQHF TRBV5-1 NA NA TRBJ1-5
TGTGCCAGCAGCTTAACCGGGACAGGGGGCTCTCGTATGAACACTGAAGCTTTCTTT CASSLTGTGGSRMNTEAFF TRBV7-9 TRBD1 NA TRBJ1-1
TGTGCCAGCAGCCCCGGACTAGCGCCCTACGAGCAGTACTTC CASSPGLAPYEQYF TRBV7-3 TRBD2 NA TRBJ2-7
TGTGCCAGCAGTTCAGATTGGAGGGGCTACACCTTC CASSSDWRGYTF TRBV14 NA NA TRBJ1-2
TGTGCCAGCTCACCTCAGGGGGGCACTGAAGCTTTCTTT CASSPQGGTEAFF TRBV18 TRBD1 NA TRBJ1-1
TGTGCCAGCAGCCGAGGGGGGGGGCACTCCTACGAGCAGTACTTC CASSRGGGHSYEQYF TRBV7-8 NA NA TRBJ2-7
TGCGCCAGCAGCTTAAATGGGAGGGATGGCTACACCTTC CASSLNGRDGYTF TRBV5-1 NA NA TRBJ1-2
TGTGCCAGCAGCCCCCGGGGGGTGTATGGCACTGAAGCTTTCTTT CASSPRGVYGTEAFF TRBV7-9 NA NA TRBJ1-1
TGTGCTATCGACAAGGGGGAAAAACTGTTTTTT CAIDKGEKLFF TRBV7-7 NA NA TRBJ1-4
TGTGCCAGCAGCCGCGGAGATAGCAATCAGCCCCAGCATTTT CASSRGDSNQPQHF TRBV3-1/TRBV3-2 NA NA TRBJ1-5
TGCGCCAGCAGCCAAGATTTGGACAGGGAAGCTTTCTTT CASSQDLDREAFF TRBV4-3 TRBD1 NA TRBJ1-1
TGTGCCAGCAGTGAAGGGGGGCGGAATTATGGCTACACCTTC CASSEGGRNYGYTF TRBV2 NA NA TRBJ1-2